This T cell receptor beta chain was sequenced during a study of T cells in Graves' hyperthyroidism and ophthalmopathy. Overall study: Peripheral blood was obtained at initial diagnosis, preceding any treatment. General study points: Stable hyperthyroidism and ophthalmopathy were separated using 13 V-J signatures.

Per the germline V gene, CDR1 is SQVTM and CDR2 is ANQGSEA. Trimming removed 4 bases from V and 0 bases from J, with 10 bases in between. The CDR3 length is 14 residues. At least ten counts were recorded for this clonotype. Its antigen is still unknown. The TCR beta CDR3 regions underwent amplification using RNA transcripts as the source. The HTBI primer set served for first-round RT-PCR of the TCR CDR3. Using its own MiXCR run on the multiplex PCR reads, TCRdb lists one record per CDR3 protein. The sample includes around 250,000 distinct CDR3 sequences, less than 20% of them seen just once. This rearrangement joins TRBV29-1 to TRBJ2-4; D is unclear. The sequence derives from a woman aged 18-29 years with Graves' ophthalmopathy. Sequenced material: blood. The CDR3 here is CSVGPGIAKNIQYF. For the CDR3, the DNA is TGCAGCGTTGGCCCAGGAATAGCCAAAAACATTCAGTACTTC.